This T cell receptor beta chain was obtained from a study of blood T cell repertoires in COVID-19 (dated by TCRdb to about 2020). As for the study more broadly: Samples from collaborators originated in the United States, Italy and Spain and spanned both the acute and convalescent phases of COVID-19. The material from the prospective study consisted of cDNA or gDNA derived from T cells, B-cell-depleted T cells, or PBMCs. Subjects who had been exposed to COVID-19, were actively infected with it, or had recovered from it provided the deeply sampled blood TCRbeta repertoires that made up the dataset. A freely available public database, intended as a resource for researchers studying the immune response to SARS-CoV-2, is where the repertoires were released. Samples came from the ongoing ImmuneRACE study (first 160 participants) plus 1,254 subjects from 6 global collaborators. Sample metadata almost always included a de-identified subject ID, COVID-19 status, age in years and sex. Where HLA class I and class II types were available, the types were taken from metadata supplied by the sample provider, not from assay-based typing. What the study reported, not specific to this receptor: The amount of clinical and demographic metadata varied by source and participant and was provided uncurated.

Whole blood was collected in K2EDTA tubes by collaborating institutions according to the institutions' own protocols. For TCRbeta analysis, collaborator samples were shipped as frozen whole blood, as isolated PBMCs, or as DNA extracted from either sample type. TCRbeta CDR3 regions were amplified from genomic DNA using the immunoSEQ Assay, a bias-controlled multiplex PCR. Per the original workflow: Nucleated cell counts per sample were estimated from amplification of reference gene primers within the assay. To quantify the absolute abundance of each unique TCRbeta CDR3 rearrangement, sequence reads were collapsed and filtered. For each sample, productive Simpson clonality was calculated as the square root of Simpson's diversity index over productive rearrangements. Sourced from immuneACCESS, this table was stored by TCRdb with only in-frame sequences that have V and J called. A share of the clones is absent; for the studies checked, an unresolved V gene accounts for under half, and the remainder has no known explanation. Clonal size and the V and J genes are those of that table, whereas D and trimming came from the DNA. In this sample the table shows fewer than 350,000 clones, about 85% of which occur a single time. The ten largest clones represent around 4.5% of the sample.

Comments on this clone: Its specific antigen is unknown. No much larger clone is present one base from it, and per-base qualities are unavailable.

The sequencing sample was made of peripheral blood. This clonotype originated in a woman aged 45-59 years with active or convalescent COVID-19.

The CDR3: CASSQGDLPIGTGNTEAFF. The DNA sequence is as follows: TGCGCCAGCAGCCAAGGAGACCTTCCCATAGGGACAGGGAACACTGAAGCTTTCTTT. The sequence links TRBV4-1 to TRBJ1-1, and TRBD1 matches 8 of the central bases. CDR1 and CDR2 were assigned from the germline V gene as MGHRA and YSYEKL. The CDR3 goes from the cysteine to the phenylalanine over 19 residues. The DNA shown is the 57-base CDR3, in frame from base 1. V is pruned by 1 base and J by 1 base, leaving 14 bases of the junction without a gene match.